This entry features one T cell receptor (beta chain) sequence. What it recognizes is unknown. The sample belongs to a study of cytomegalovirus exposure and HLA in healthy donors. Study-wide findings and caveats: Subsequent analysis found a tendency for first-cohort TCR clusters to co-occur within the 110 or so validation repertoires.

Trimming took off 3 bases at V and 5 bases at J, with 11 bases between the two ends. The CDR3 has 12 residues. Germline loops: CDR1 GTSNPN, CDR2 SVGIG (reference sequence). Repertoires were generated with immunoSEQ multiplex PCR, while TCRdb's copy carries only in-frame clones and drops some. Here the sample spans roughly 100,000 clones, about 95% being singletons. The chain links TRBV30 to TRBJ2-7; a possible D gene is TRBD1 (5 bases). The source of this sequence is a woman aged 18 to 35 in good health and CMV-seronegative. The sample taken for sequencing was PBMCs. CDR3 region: CAWRGPKDEQYF. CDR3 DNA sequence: TGTGCCTGGAGGGGGCCTAAGGACGAGCAGTACTTC. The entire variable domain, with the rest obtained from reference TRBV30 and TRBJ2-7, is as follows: SQTIHQWPATLVQPVGSPLSLECTVEGTSNPNLYWYRQAAGRGLQLLFYSVGIGQISSEVPQNLSASRPQDRQFILSSKKLLLSDSGFYLCAWRGPKDEQYFGPGTRLTVT.